The 9 T cell receptor beta chains below all came from one sample that was sequenced in a study of read filtering for tumor transcriptome and immune sequencing (dated by TCRdb to the early 2020s). The sequencing machine was an Illumina HiSeq 4000. TCR libraries were constructed from 350 to 400 ng RNA using the Immunoverse kit, and molecular barcoded adaptors covering alpha/delta and beta/gamma chains were employed. In TCRdb, the public reads were trimmed at Q25 with fastp and aligned with MiXCR, with productive beta chains retained. Duplicate CDR3 protein sequences are folded into a single record with the most common DNA and genes. The sample contains over 55,000 distinct CDR3 sequences, around 14% of them found a single time. The ten biggest clones cover about 44% of the sample. The sequencing input was a population of CD138-negative cells sorted from bone marrow. Per the publication, the cell subset or site label means: bone marrow mononuclear cells depleted of CD138+ plasma/myeloma cells by negative magnetic selection. The receptors here all came from a donor aged 40 or over with multiple myeloma.

Concerning this clonotype: This probably arose from a read error, given a far larger clone one base away. The V gene is TRBV7-8, the J gene TRBJ1-5; D not certain. CDR3 size: 13 residues. Germline V lookup: CDR1 SGHVS, CDR2 FQNEAQ. CDR3 DNA sequence: TGTGCCGGCAGCCTGAGGGGCAATCAGCCCCAGCATTTT. Amino acids: CAGSLRGNQPQHF. The variable domain in full, completed from reference TRBV7-8 and TRBJ1-5, reads GAGVSQSPRYKVAKRGQDVALRCDPISGHVSLFWYQQALGQGPEFLTYFQNEAQLDKSGLPSDRFFAERPEGSVSTLKIQRTQQEDSAVYLCAGSLRGNQPQHFGDGTRLSIL.

This chain uses TRBV6-5 with TRBJ1-1; tentative D call: TRBD1 (6 bases). The V end was cut by 8 bases, the J end by 2 bases, with 18 bases between. This CDR3 is built from 15 residues. The V gene's germline CDR1 is MNHEY and CDR2 SVGAGI. The CDR3 is CASLRSTGANTEAFF. The CDR3, as DNA: TGTGCCAGCCTTCGATCGACAGGAGCTAACACTGAAGCTTTCTTT.

The chain is built from TRBV6-1 and TRBJ2-3, with D tentatively TRBD1 (6 bases). In germline, CDR1 is MNHNS, CDR2 SASEGT. The CDR3 consists of 13 residues. V lost 3 bases, J lost 5 bases, and 9 bases lay in between. DNA of the CDR3: TGTGCCAGCAGTGAGGGGGCTAAAGATACGCAGTATTTT. It translates to CASSEGAKDTQYF.

As regards this clonotype: This may arise from a read error, as a much more abundant clone is one base away. Likely a read error: the CDR3 ends without its conserved phenylalanine or tryptophan. The rearrangement uses TRBV20-1 and TRBJ2-1; 13 nucleotides match TRBD2. This CDR3 comprises 14 residues. Losses at the gene ends were 5 bases for V and 8 bases for J; bases not matched to a gene: 6. In germline, CDR1 is DFQATT, CDR2 SNEGSKA (reference sequence). The DNA for the CDR3 is TGCAGTGCTCCACTAGCGGGAGGGGGCGATGAGCAGTTCCTC. This gives the protein CSAPLAGGGDEQFL.

In its sample, this clonotype was seen a few times. The V and J genes are TRBV9 and TRBJ2-3, with D uncertain. Germline CDR1 reads SGDLS; CDR2 reads YYNGEE. CDR3 length: 12 amino acids. Trimming removed 5 bases from V and 4 bases from J, with 8 bases in between. The CDR3 loop is CASSHESDTQYF. CDR3 DNA: TGTGCCAGCAGTCATGAGTCAGATACGCAGTATTTT.

Many counts were recorded for this clonotype. V and J are TRBV27 and TRBJ2-1; D gene unclear. The CDR3 sequence is 12 residues long. Trimming cost V 5 bases and J 7 bases, with 9 bases left between them. Germline CDR1 reads MNHEY; CDR2 reads SMNVEV (reference sequence). In nucleotides, the CDR3 is TGTGCCAGCAGTAGAACGAGTAATGAGCAGTTCTTC. It translates to CASSRTSNEQFF.

This clonotype was seen many times. The J gene is TRBJ2-3, the V gene TRBV20-1; 10 bases align to TRBD2. This CDR3 spans 13 amino acids. The junction had 5 bases not matched to a gene; V was cut back by 2 bases and J by 9 bases. CDR1 and CDR2 from the germline V gene are DFQATT and SNEGSKA (reference sequence). CDR3 sequence reads: CSARRLAGETQYF. The CDR3 DNA is TGCAGTGCTAGAAGGCTAGCGGGAGAAACGCAGTATTTT.

As for this clonotype: A much larger clonotype is one base distant, so this may be a read error. The genes are TRBV20-1 and TRBJ2-7; D is perhaps TRBD2 (5 bases). The CDR3 loop spans 13 amino acids. Germline-derived CDR1 and CDR2 are DFQATT and SNEGSKA (reference sequence). The CDR3 reads CCSHSDPGYEQYF. In DNA, the CDR3 is TGCTGTTCTCATAGCGACCCCGGGTACGAGCAGTACTTC.

To note about this clonotype: A junction boundary mismatches the germline segment, possibly from a read error. J is TRBJ2-3 and V is TRBV7-6; TRBD2 might be the D (5 bases). The CDR3 covers 15 residues. Germline assignment: CDR1 SGHVS and CDR2 FNYEAQ. Here the CDR3 reads CAGSLGSSSTDTQYF. CDR3 DNA: TGTGCCGGCAGCTTAGGCTCTAGCAGCACAGATACGCAGTATTTT.